This T cell receptor (beta chain) was sequenced in a study of control samples from healthy donors and cancer patients. Measured with immunoSEQ multiplex PCR; TCRdb has only the in-frame clones, and not every one. The sample yields roughly 450,000 clones, approximately 92% seen once. The germline gives CDR1 SGDLS, CDR2 YYNGEE. V shed 0 bases and J shed 0 bases, with 7 bases lying between them. The CDR3 is 14 residues long. Comment on this clone: Different DNA sequences within this sample yield the same CDR3.

The sample comprised PBMCs. This chain uses TRBV9 with TRBJ2-7; D gene ambiguous. The source of this sequence is a man in his forties with head and neck cancer. CDR3 DNA: TGTGCCAGCAGCGTAGATGGCCGCTCCTACGAGCAGTACTTC. Protein: CASSVDGRSYEQYF.